These T cell receptor beta chains were read from a single sample in a study of T cell responses to AZD1222 COVID-19 vaccine. TCRdb's copy holds only in-frame clones and misses some; the assay was immunoSEQ multiplex PCR. This sample yields 55,000 to 75,000 clones, of which roughly 90% are seen a single time; just under 5% belongs to the top ten. The sample was peripheral blood, taken on day 0 of AZD1222 vaccination. All receptors derive from an adult in good health. Both conserved end residues are part of each CDR3. The order of the fields is J gene, V gene, clone size, CDR3 protein. Clone size is given for some rows only: seen once, a few or many times, or a class if the clone is expanded.

TRBJ1-2	TRBV11-2	.	CASSSDRVGYGYTF
TRBJ1-2	TRBV28	.	CASRGQGSYGYTF
TRBJ2-3	TRBV12-5	.	CASGSLRVGTQYF
TRBJ1-5	TRBV27	.	CASSRMGAGGPRQPQHF
TRBJ1-2	TRBV15	.	CATSRDEGIVYGYTF
TRBJ1-6	TRBV12-3/TRBV12-4	.	CASSLANSPLHF
TRBJ1-2	TRBV7-2	few	CASSQMGQYGYTF
TRBJ2-3	TRBV2	.	CASSQDRGHTDTQYF
TRBJ2-3	TRBV5-1	.	CASSLDPSGGGMDTQYF
TRBJ2-1	TRBV18	.	CASSLPPGQGAGEQFF
TRBJ2-3	TRBV2	.	CASNTPRGADTQYF
TRBJ2-5	TRBV9	.	CASSLSSGSRETQYF
TRBJ2-7	TRBV4-2	.	CASSQTPRVALEQYF
TRBJ1-4	TRBV21-1	.	CASSSAGTGEEKLFF
TRBJ1-2	TRBV19	.	CASSIPQSARGNYGYTF
TRBJ1-5	TRBV21-1	.	CASRTRPYSNQPQHF
TRBJ2-5	TRBV19	.	CASSTGIGAKTQYF
TRBJ1-5	TRBV5-1	.	CASSLSAGEGQPQHF
TRBJ1-2	TRBV4-2	.	CASSPGTGKEDGYTF
TRBJ2-5	TRBV7-9	.	CASSLMGLAEETQYF
TRBJ2-2	TRBV9	.	CASSRTANTGELFF
TRBJ1-5	TRBV5-1	.	CASSLVPDGNQPQHF
TRBJ1-6	TRBV18	.	CASSPTGWRENSPLHF
TRBJ2-1	TRBV19	.	CASSIARDSRHYNEQFF
TRBJ2-2	TRBV4-1	once	CASSHGRVTGELFF
TRBJ1-4	TRBV2	.	CASTMSWARREKLFF
TRBJ1-5	TRBV2	.	CASSENYRVRNQPQHF
TRBJ1-2	TRBV29-1	.	CSVESITTLSNYGYTF
TRBJ1-2	TRBV29-1	once	CSVAFRQEGGYTF
TRBJ2-1	TRBV10-2	.	CASSFSIDSYNEQFF
TRBJ2-3	TRBV18	.	CASSPATSGEDTQYF
TRBJ2-6	TRBV18	once	CASSTRRSSGANVLTF
TRBJ1-5	TRBV5-1	.	CASSFDDSSNQPQHF
TRBJ1-2	TRBV9	.	CASSKRGQGAFGYTF
TRBJ1-2	TRBV2	.	CASSESQVAGYGYTF
TRBJ1-1	TRBV5-1	.	CASSFRQANTEAFF
TRBJ2-5	TRBV2	.	CASSGDRGETQYF
TRBJ2-7	TRBV6-1	.	CASSVGQGAHEQYF
TRBJ2-3	TRBV5-1	few	CASSLLRGTDTQYF
TRBJ1-6	TRBV2	.	CASRDRGGYNSPLHF
TRBJ2-7	TRBV2	.	CASRDYGTGEGEQYF
TRBJ1-1	TRBV18	.	CASSPVQNTEAFF
TRBJ2-1	TRBV5-1	.	CASSLGDGLNEQFF
TRBJ2-1	TRBV5-1	.	CASSQGLAGGHNEQFF